Following are 30 T cell receptor beta chains from one sample sequenced in a study of T-cell memory formation after mild COVID-19. TCRdb called the 5' RACE reads again in MiXCR, with one record for every CDR3 protein. The table shows 250,000 to 300,000 distinct CDR3 sequences, with around 8% occurring only once. Sequencing input: PBMCs or a T cell subset sorted from them (not recorded which). Receptors were obtained from a man aged 18 to 35 who had mild COVID-19 (a few samples of this study predate the infection). Cell type and time point are not known.

V and J are TRBV6-2 or TRBV6-3 and TRBJ1-6; D is unclear. The CDR3 runs 12 residues. The germline V gene has CDR1 MNHEY and CDR2 SVGEGT. Trimming cost V 5 bases and J 11 bases, with 10 bases left between them. In nucleotides, the CDR3 is TGTGCCAGCAGTACTACACACGCACCCCTCCACTTT. Protein sequence: CASSTTHAPLHF.

This clonotype was seen more than once but under ten times. The gene calls are TRBV11-2 and TRBJ2-3; possibly TRBD2 for D (6 bases). Trimming removed 5 bases at V and 6 bases at J, with 18 bases between. This CDR3 is built from 15 residues. Per the germline V gene, CDR1 is SGHAT and CDR2 is FQNNGV. The CDR3 DNA reads as TGTGCCAGCAGCAGGACTAAATTTGTGGGGGATACGCAGTATTTT. Translation: CASSRTKFVGDTQYF.

The genes are TRBV4-3 and TRBJ2-3; TRBD2 matches at 9 bases. CDR1 and CDR2 from the germline V gene are LGHNA and YSLEER. The CDR3 spans 18 residues. V was clipped by 0 bases and J by 0 bases; unmatched bases: 7. CDR3 sequence (DNA): TGCGCCAGCAGCCAAGAATCCAGCGGGGGGCTGAGCACAGATACGCAGTATTTT. Protein sequence: CASSQESSGGLSTDTQYF.

At least ten counts were recorded for this clonotype. The V gene is TRBV12-3 or TRBV12-4, the J gene TRBJ1-5; D gene uncertain. The CDR3 covers 13 residues. Trimming pared 3 bases from V and 1 base from J, leaving 4 bases between. The CDR3 here is CASSLESNQPQHF. The DNA of the CDR3 is TGTGCCAGCAGTTTGGAGAGCAATCAGCCCCAGCATTTT.

There are many counts of this clonotype. The chain recombines TRBV21-1 with TRBJ2-7; the table's TRBD2 call for D was not verified on the DNA. TRBV21-1 is a pseudogene segment. The length of the CDR3 is 17 residues. The CDR3 DNA is TGTGCCAGCCTAACCAACCCTAGAAGCGGGGGTTCCCTGGAGCAGTACTTC. It translates to CASLTNPRSGGSLEQYF.

V and J are TRBV25-1 and TRBJ1-1; D perhaps matches TRBD1 (6 bases). CDR3 length: 16 amino acids. The germline gives CDR1 MGHDK, CDR2 SYGVNS. V lost 4 bases, J lost 0 bases, and 15 bases lay in between. The CDR3, as DNA: TGTGCCAGCAGTGCCAAGACAGGACCCATGAACACTGAAGCTTTCTTT. As protein: CASSAKTGPMNTEAFF. Supplemented by reference TRBV25-1 and TRBJ1-1, the full variable domain reads EADIYQTPRYLVIGTGKKITLECSQTMGHDKMYWYQQDPGMELHLIHYSYGVNSTEKGDLSSESTVSRIRTEHFPLTLESARPSHTSQYLCASSAKTGPMNTEAFFGQGTRLTVV.

The V gene is TRBV4-3, the J gene TRBJ1-2, with unresolved D. Germline V gives CDR1 LGHNA, CDR2 YSLEER. The CDR3 has 14 amino acids. The ends were cut back, 0 bases at V and 4 bases at J, with 9 bases in the middle. CDR3 bases: TGCGCCAGCAGCCAAGATTGGGAGCGCTATGGCTACACCTTC. Translated, it gives CASSQDWERYGYTF.

The chain links TRBV5-1 to TRBJ2-1; D might be TRBD1 (6 bases). Germline V lookup: CDR1 SGHRS, CDR2 YFSETQ. This CDR3 comprises 14 residues. V lost 4 bases and J lost 5, with 13 bases in between. The DNA of the CDR3 is TGCGCCAGCAGCCCCCGACAGGAAGACAATGAGCAGTTCTTC. It specifies CASSPRQEDNEQFF.

The V call is TRBV4-1, the J call TRBJ1-5; D possibly corresponds to TRBD1 (5 bases). This CDR3 region has 16 residues. CDR1 is MGHRA and CDR2 is YSYEKL in the germline V gene. Between the trimmed V and J ends, which lost 3 bases and 0 bases, there was a span of 12 bases. The CDR3 DNA follows: TGCGCCAGCAGCCAGGGGCTCGGGGCTAGCAATCAGCCCCAGCATTTT. Translating it yields CASSQGLGASNQPQHF.

This clonotype was observed many times. This rearrangement joins TRBV18 to TRBJ1-1; 7 bases align to TRBD1. J lost 4 bases, V lost 4 bases, and 6 bases had no gene match. From germline, CDR1 is KGHSH and CDR2 LQKENI. This CDR3 has 14 residues. The CDR3 loop is CASSLGTALTEAFF. The CDR3 DNA reads TGTGCCAGCTCACTTGGGACAGCCCTCACTGAAGCTTTCTTT.

This clonotype was counted many times. The chain uses TRBV28 and TRBJ2-3; unclear D gene. There are 15 residues in the CDR3. Germline V gives CDR1 MDHEN, CDR2 SYDVKM. Trimming pared 5 bases from V and 1 base from J, leaving 13 bases between. The CDR3 DNA is TGTGCCAGCAGTCCAGGATTCCTTGGCACAGATACGCAGTATTTT. Its translation: CASSPGFLGTDTQYF. Drawing the rest from reference TRBV28 and TRBJ2-3, the complete variable domain is DVKVTQSSRYLVKRTGEKVFLECVQDMDHENMFWYRQDPGLGLRLIYFSYDVKMKEKGDIPEGYSVSREKKERFSLILESASTNQTSMYLCASSPGFLGTDTQYFGPGTRLTVL.

This clonotype was found many times. J is TRBJ1-4 and V is TRBV6-5, with 7 bases fitting TRBD1. Germline CDR1 is MNHEY and CDR2 is SVGAGI. J lost 7 bases, V lost 6 bases, and 8 bases had no gene match. The CDR3 runs to 14 residues. The CDR3 sequence is CASRGTGAGEKLFF. The CDR3, as DNA: TGTGCCAGCAGGGGAACAGGGGCAGGTGAAAAACTGTTTTTT.

This chain connects TRBV6-2 or TRBV6-3 to TRBJ2-1; no definite D call. The CDR3 consists of 13 residues. The V end was cut by 2 bases, the J end by 7 bases, with 9 bases between. Germline CDR1 MNHEY, CDR2 SVGEGT. The CDR3 is CASSYPAENEQFF. In DNA form, the CDR3 reads TGTGCCAGCAGTTACCCCGCGGAGAATGAGCAGTTCTTC.

The V gene is TRBV7-9, the J gene TRBJ2-1, with D tentatively TRBD1 (6 bases). V lost 1 base and J 10 bases, leaving 11 bases between the germline ends. This CDR3 region has 13 residues. Per the germline V gene, CDR1 is SEHNR and CDR2 is FQNEAQ (reference sequence). As DNA, the CDR3 is TGTGCCAGCAGCTTAGATCCAGGGGTCGAGCAGTTCTTC. Residues: CASSLDPGVEQFF.

There are many counts of this clonotype. The V call is TRBV19, the J call TRBJ2-3; 8 bases align to TRBD2. CDR3 length: 16 residues. With 6 bases clipped from V and 2 bases from J, the junction kept 10 bases outside the gene matches. Germline V CDR1 and CDR2: LNHDA, SQIVND (reference sequence). CDR3 region: CASSAGGASATDTQYF. The CDR3 bases are TGTGCCAGTAGCGCCGGGGGGGCCTCCGCCACAGATACGCAGTATTTT.

V is TRBV6-2 or TRBV6-3 and J is TRBJ2-5; no definite D call. The germline V and J ends were trimmed by 3 bases and 3 bases, with 8 bases remaining between them. From germline, CDR1 is MNHEY and CDR2 SVGEGT. The CDR3 runs to 13 residues. The CDR3 loop is CASSYGPEETQYF. CDR3 nucleotides: TGTGCCAGCAGTTATGGGCCCGAAGAGACCCAGTACTTC.

There are many counts of this clonotype. The V and J genes are TRBV4-1 and TRBJ1-2; D is uncertain. The CDR3 is 12 amino acids. Per germline, CDR1 MGHRA and CDR2 YSYEKL. V was cut by 5 bases and J by 3 bases, with 7 bases left in between. Here the CDR3 DNA reads TGCGCCAGCAGCGGGATCGACTATGGCTACACCTTC. It specifies CASSGIDYGYTF.

The rearrangement links TRBV4-2 to TRBJ2-7; 7 nucleotides line up with TRBD1. Trimming took 3 bases from V and 6 from J; bases not matched to a gene: 8. The CDR3 covers 14 residues. Germline values: CDR1 LGHNA, CDR2 YNFKEQ. CDR3 loop: CASSQLGQGVEQYF. CDR3 nucleotide sequence: TGTGCCAGCAGCCAGTTAGGGCAGGGGGTCGAGCAGTACTTC.

This clonotype was found many times. The chain recombines TRBV7-9 with TRBJ2-7; 8 bases agree with TRBD1. This CDR3 spans 16 amino acids. The germline V gene has CDR1 SEHNR and CDR2 FQNEAQ (reference sequence). After removal of 0 bases from V and 4 bases from J, the junction contained 8 bases not matched to a gene. CDR3 bases: TGTGCCAGCAGCTTAGCTCGGAACAGGGGGGAATACGAGCAGTACTTC. This translates into CASSLARNRGEYEQYF.

The chain combines TRBV7-2 with TRBJ1-5; D not certain. The V end lost 5 bases, the J end lost 0 bases, and 8 bases lay between the germline ends. The CDR3 extends over 14 amino acids. The germline CDR1 and CDR2 sequences are SGHTA and FQGNSA. CDR3 nucleotides: TGTGCCAGCAGCGCCGGCTATAGCAATCAGCCCCAGCATTTT. Amino acid sequence: CASSAGYSNQPQHF. The variable domain in full, completed from reference TRBV7-2 and TRBJ1-5, reads GAGVSQSPSNKVTEKGKDVELRCDPISGHTALYWYRQSLGQGLEFLIYFQGNSAPDKSGLPSDRFSAERTGGSVSTLTIQRTQQEDSAVYLCASSAGYSNQPQHFGDGTRLSIL.

V and J are TRBV3-1 and TRBJ2-5; 10 positions agree with TRBD2. This CDR3 comprises 14 residues. J lost 4 bases, V lost 6 bases, and 5 bases had no gene match. Germline CDR1 LGHDT, CDR2 YNNKEL (reference sequence). The CDR3 protein is CASSFLAGVETQYF. The CDR3 DNA is TGTGCCAGCAGTTTTCTAGCGGGGGTAGAGACCCAGTACTTC.

This clonotype occurred a few times. The chain couples TRBV14 to TRBJ2-1; possibly TRBD1 for D (6 bases). Germline V gene lookup returns CDR1 SGHDN and CDR2 FVKESK. Trimming shortened V by 5 bases and J by 1 base, and 15 bases separated the two germline ends. The CDR3 length is 16 residues. Here the CDR3 DNA reads TGTGCCAGCAGCGATGCAGGGGTTCGATCCTACAATGAGCAGTTCTTC. Translated: CASSDAGVRSYNEQFF.

Ten or more counts support this clonotype. This chain links TRBV4-3 with TRBJ2-2; 10 bases align to TRBD1. Germline V gene data show CDR1 as LGHNA and CDR2 as YSLEER. This CDR3 is built from 17 residues. V lost 0 bases, J lost 4 bases, and 5 bases stayed unmatched. CDR3 coding DNA: TGCGCCAGCAGCCAAGAATGGGACAGGGGTTCCACCGGGGAGCTGTTTTTT. Protein: CASSQEWDRGSTGELFF.

This chain joins TRBV18 and TRBJ2-7, with 8 bases identical to TRBD1. Germline V lookup: CDR1 KGHSH, CDR2 LQKENI. The CDR3 totals 14 residues. The trim removed 3 bases at V and 4 bases at J, leaving 5 bases unmatched. The CDR3 here is CASSPRTGQYEQYF. For the CDR3, the DNA is TGTGCCAGCTCACCTCGGACAGGGCAATACGAGCAGTACTTC. Filled out from reference TRBV18 and TRBJ2-7, the complete variable domain reads NAGVMQNPRHLVRRRGQEARLRCSPMKGHSHVYWYRQLPEEGLKFMVYLQKENIIDESGMPKERFSAEFPKEGPSILRIQQVVRGDSAAYFCASSPRTGQYEQYFGPGTRLTVT.

There are a few counts of this clonotype. This sequence joins TRBV24-1 and TRBJ2-1; D may correspond to TRBD1 or TRBD2 (6 bases each). Germline CDR1 and CDR2: KGHDR and SFDVKD. V lost 7 bases and J 4 bases, leaving 16 bases between the germline ends. CDR3 length: 15 residues. In DNA, the CDR3 is TGTGCCACCAGCGCCGGGGGCTTCACTTACAATGAGCAGTTCTTC. Protein product: CATSAGGFTYNEQFF.

This clonotype appeared many times. The chain joins TRBV24-1 to TRBJ2-3; 12 positions match TRBD2. With V trimmed by 5 bases and J by 3 bases, 2 bases remained unmatched. CDR3 size: 15 residues. Germline loops: CDR1 KGHDR, CDR2 SFDVKD. The CDR3 nucleotides are TGTGCCACCAGTGTCGGGACTAGCGGGACAGATACGCAGTATTTT. Translated: CATSVGTSGTDTQYF.

CDR3 sequence (DNA): TGCGCCAGCGAGCGGGGGGCGAACACCGGGGAGCTGTTTTTT. It specifies CASERGANTGELFF. The J gene is TRBJ2-2, the V gene TRBV4-3, with 9 bases lining up with TRBD2. The CDR3 loop spans 14 amino acids. V lost 8 bases and J lost 0; bases outside the gene matches: 1. Germline-derived CDR1 and CDR2 are LGHNA and YSLEER.

This clonotype occurred many times. This chain connects TRBV7-9 to TRBJ2-7, with TRBD1 matching over 9 bases. The germline V gene encodes CDR1 SEHNR and CDR2 FQNEAQ (reference sequence). The CDR3 is 16 residues long. Trimming cost V 5 bases and J 2 bases; bases outside gene matches: 10. The CDR3 loop is CASSGDLGTGPYEQYF. CDR3 coding DNA: TGTGCCAGCAGCGGAGACCTCGGGACAGGGCCCTACGAGCAGTACTTC.

This clonotype was counted many times. CDR3 in DNA: TGTGCCAGCAGCCCCGCCGGCGGGAGCCGTTGGGAGCTGTTTTTT. Amino acid sequence: CASSPAGGSRWELFF. This rearrangement joins TRBV7-6 to TRBJ2-2; 7 bases match TRBD2. CDR3 length: 15 residues. The germline V gene encodes CDR1 SGHVS and CDR2 FNYEAQ. V lost 5 bases and J lost 9; bases outside the gene matches: 12.

The chain has TRBV2 and TRBJ2-7, with 7 bases identical to TRBD1. V lost 8 bases and J lost 4; bases outside the gene matches: 8. The germline CDR1 and CDR2 sequences are SNHLY and FYNNEI. The CDR3 spans 13 residues. CDR3 nucleotides: TGTGCCAGCCCCCGGACAGGTTCTTACGAGCAGTACGTC. Amino acid sequence: CASPRTGSYEQYV.